These 14 T cell receptor beta chains were all obtained from the same sample, sequenced in a study of blood T cell repertoires in COVID-19. Here immunoSEQ multiplex PCR was the method, and the copy in TCRdb shows in-frame clones only, minus some. The table has fewer than 90,000 clones, roughly 80% seen once; the top ten hold 12%. Sequences were obtained from peripheral blood. The receptors were gathered from a human donor in a cohort sampled during active COVID-19.

The chain recombines TRBV5-1 with TRBJ2-1, with 7 bases matching TRBD2. V trimming: 4 bases; J trimming: 7 bases; junction bases outside the gene matches: 11. The CDR3 is made up of 15 amino acids. Germline V gene data show CDR1 as SGHRS and CDR2 as YFSETQ. As DNA, the CDR3 is TGCGCCAGCAGCATGGCCCCTGCGGGGGAGAATGAGCAGTTCTTC. It yields the protein CASSMAPAGENEQFF.

The rearrangement uses TRBV5-1 and TRBJ1-1; 8 nucleotides align to TRBD1. CDR3 length: 14 amino acids. V lost 4 bases and J lost 6; bases outside the gene matches: 8. CDR1 is SGHRS and CDR2 is YFSETQ in the germline V gene. The CDR3, as DNA: TGCGCCAGCAGCAAGGACAGGGTCGGGTCTGAAGCTTTCTTT. It specifies CASSKDRVGSEAFF.

The chain combines TRBV3-1 (or the pseudogene TRBV3-2) with TRBJ2-1; 13 bases line up with TRBD2. J lost 7 bases, V lost 1 base, and 7 bases had no gene match. The CDR3 is 17 residues long. Germline CDR1 is LGHDT and CDR2 is YNNKEL (reference sequence). The CDR3 sequence is CASSQVPGLAGRNEQFF. The CDR3, as DNA: TGTGCCAGCAGCCAAGTACCGGGACTAGCGGGACGGAATGAGCAGTTCTTC.

The chain uses TRBV27 and TRBJ2-5; 13 nucleotides match TRBD2. Trimming removed 3 bases from V and 9 bases from J; junction bases left unmatched: 7. This CDR3 is built from 15 residues. The V gene's germline CDR1 is MNHEY and CDR2 SMNVEV (reference sequence). This CDR3 is CASSFAGLAGVAQYF. Here the CDR3 DNA reads TGTGCCAGCAGTTTCGCCGGACTAGCGGGAGTGGCCCAGTACTTC.

A single count supports this clone. The chain uses TRBV5-1 and TRBJ2-3; the match to TRBD1 covers 8 bases. Germline CDR1 reads SGHRS; CDR2 reads YFSETQ. The CDR3 is made up of 14 amino acids. With V trimmed by 2 bases and J by 4 bases, 3 bases remained unmatched. CDR3 amino acids: CASSFGQGPDTQYF. Here the CDR3 DNA reads TGCGCCAGCAGCTTTGGACAGGGACCAGATACGCAGTATTTT. The whole variable domain, remainder taken from reference TRBV5-1 and TRBJ2-3, is KAGVTQTPRYLIKTRGQQVTLSCSPISGHRSVSWYQQTPGQGLQFLFEYFSETQRNKGNFPGRFSGRQFSNSRSEMNVSTLELGDSALYLCASSFGQGPDTQYFGPGTRLTVL.

This chain connects TRBV5-8 to TRBJ2-7; D not resolved. The CDR3 covers 14 residues. Germline CDR1 and CDR2: SGHTS and YDEGEE. V gave up 2 bases and J gave up 2 bases, with 11 bases separating them. In nucleotides, the CDR3 is TGTGCCAGCAGCTTAGAGACACTTGCCTACGAGCAGTACTTC. The encoded protein is CASSLETLAYEQYF. Variable domain in full (rest from reference TRBV5-8 and TRBJ2-7): EAGVTQSPTHLIKTRGQQATLRCSPISGHTSVYWYQQALGLGLQFLLWYDEGEERNRGNFPPRFSGRQFPNYSSELNVNALELEDSALYLCASSLETLAYEQYFGPGTRLTVT.

The chain is built from TRBV19 and TRBJ1-2, with 12 positions matching TRBD1. The CDR3 sequence is 15 residues long. Trimming at V came to 7 bases and at J to 7 bases, leaving 10 bases not matched to a gene. CDR1 and CDR2 from the germline V gene are LNHDA and SQIVND (reference sequence). The CDR3 nucleotides are TGTGCCAGTACCGGGACAGGGGGCGCTTACTCTGGCTACACCTTC. It yields the protein CASTGTGGAYSGYTF.

This chain uses TRBV7-9 with TRBJ1-2; 8 nucleotides align to TRBD1. Germline V gene data show CDR1 as SEHNR and CDR2 as FQNEAQ (reference sequence). This CDR3 is 13 amino acids long. The J segment lost 8 bases and the V segment lost 5 bases, leaving 7 bases of the junction unmatched. The CDR3 nucleotides are TGTGCCAGCAGCCAGGGGGCCGCGCAGGGCTACACCTTC. Amino acid sequence: CASSQGAAQGYTF.

The rearrangement links TRBV18 to TRBJ2-2; D is undetermined. Trimming took 6 bases from V and 0 from J, leaving 14 bases between them. The CDR3 extends over 16 amino acids. In germline, CDR1 is KGHSH, CDR2 LQKENI. The CDR3 nucleotides are TGTGCCAGCTCGATAAACGAGGTTACGAACACCGGGGAGCTGTTTTTT. Translating it yields CASSINEVTNTGELFF.

This chain links TRBV18 with TRBJ1-2; TRBD1 aligns across 7 bases. Germline assignment: CDR1 KGHSH and CDR2 LQKENI. The CDR3 loop spans 15 amino acids. With V trimmed by 0 bases and J by 7 bases, 8 bases remained unmatched. This CDR3 is CASSPPKRGQGGYTF. CDR3 DNA sequence: TGTGCCAGCTCACCACCGAAAAGGGGGCAGGGTGGCTACACCTTC.

This sequence joins TRBV9 and TRBJ2-1; 7 bases are shared with TRBD2. Germline-derived CDR1 and CDR2 are SGDLS and YYNGEE. The CDR3 has 14 amino acids. Trimming cost V 4 bases and J 4 bases; bases outside gene matches: 5. DNA for the CDR3: TGTGCCAGCAGCCCTAGCGGAGGTTACAATGAGCAGTTCTTC. Protein sequence: CASSPSGGYNEQFF.

Here the CDR3 reads CASSVGLAGLYEQYF. CDR3 nucleotide sequence: TGTGCCAGCAGCGTAGGGCTAGCGGGACTTTACGAGCAGTACTTC. The gene calls are TRBV9 and TRBJ2-7, with 9 nucleotides matching TRBD2. This CDR3 is built from 15 residues. CDR1 and CDR2 from the germline V gene are SGDLS and YYNGEE. Trimming removed 0 bases from V and 4 bases from J; junction bases left unmatched: 5.

The gene calls are TRBV3-1 (or the pseudogene TRBV3-2) and TRBJ2-5; the match to TRBD2 covers 7 bases. The trim removed 1 base at V and 4 bases at J, leaving 6 bases unmatched. CDR1 and CDR2 from the germline V gene are LGHDT and YNNKEL (reference sequence). The CDR3 totals 15 residues. CDR3 bases: TGTGCCAGCAGCCAAGGGCAAGGCGGGGGAGAGACCCAGTACTTC. Residues: CASSQGQGGGETQYF.

The sample holds one count of this clone. The chain recombines TRBV5-1 with TRBJ1-2; 7 nucleotides agree with TRBD1. J lost 4 bases, V lost 0 bases, and 3 bases had no gene match. Germline V gives CDR1 SGHRS, CDR2 YFSETQ. The CDR3 is 14 residues long. The CDR3 protein is CASSLGTGTYGYTF. The DNA of the CDR3 is TGCGCCAGCAGCTTGGGGACAGGAACCTATGGCTACACCTTC.